One sample yielded the 26 T cell receptor beta chains listed below, sequenced in a study of HIV-infected patients and healthy controls. TCRdb used MiXCR to reprocess the 5' RACE reads, holding one entry per CDR3 protein. The repertoire holds over 55,000 distinct CDR3 sequences, with about 16% as singletons. The specimen sequenced was CD4+ T cells from blood. The source is a human donor in good health.

In this sample, this clonotype turned up a few times. The gene calls are TRBV6-2 or TRBV6-3 and TRBJ1-5; D might be TRBD1 (6 bases). Germline loops: CDR1 MNHEY, CDR2 SVGEGT. The CDR3 runs 15 residues. The V end lost 2 bases, the J end lost 11 bases, and 19 bases lay between the germline ends. In DNA form, the CDR3 reads TGTGCCAGCAGTTACGGGAGGGGACATCAGCGGGCCCAGCATTTT. This encodes CASSYGRGHQRAQHF.

The rearrangement uses TRBV6-1 and TRBJ2-2; 11 positions agree with TRBD2. V was clipped by 6 bases and J by 6 bases; unmatched bases: 12. The length of the CDR3 is 17 residues. CDR1 is MNHNS, CDR2 SASEGT, per germline. DNA of the CDR3: TGTGCCAGCAGAAAACAGTCGATAGCGGGAGGGTCCGGGGAGCTGTTTTTT. The encoded protein is CASRKQSIAGGSGELFF.

Concerning this clonotype: This may come from a read error, since a much larger clone is one base off. The chain employs TRBV7-3 and TRBJ1-2; 11 bases match TRBD1. This CDR3 is 16 amino acids long. Germline CDR1 reads SGHTA; CDR2 reads FQGTGA. CDR3 coding DNA: TGTGCCAGCAGCCCCCGCCCGGGACAGGGGGTTGATGGCTACAACTTC. Translated, it gives CASSPRPGQGVDGYNF.

At least ten counts were recorded for this clonotype. The V and J genes are TRBV7-9 and TRBJ1-6, with D possibly being TRBD1 (5 bases). The CDR3 length is 14 residues. Trimming pared 2 bases from V and 9 bases from J, leaving 11 bases between. Germline V gene lookup returns CDR1 SEHNR and CDR2 FQNEAQ (reference sequence). CDR3 bases: TGTGCCAGCAGCTTACAGGGTAGGAGTTCACCCCTCCACTTT. Translation: CASSLQGRSSPLHF.

The V gene is TRBV7-8, the J gene TRBJ2-1, with 10 bases aligning to TRBD2. The CDR3 is 15 amino acids. Unmatched junction bases numbered 3, after V lost 1 base and J lost 6 bases. Germline CDR1 is SGHVS and CDR2 is FQNEAQ. The CDR3 loop is CASSLGLAGVNEQFF. CDR3 DNA: TGTGCCAGCAGCTTAGGCCTAGCGGGGGTCAATGAGCAGTTCTTC.

J is TRBJ2-2 and V is TRBV6-2 or TRBV6-3; TRBD2 matches 11 bases. The CDR3 is 15 residues long. CDR1 and CDR2 from the germline V gene are MNHEY and SVGEGT. V lost 6 bases to trimming and J lost 7 bases; unmatched junction nucleotides: 7. The CDR3 sequence is CASRLSGGAVGELFF. The CDR3 nucleotides read TGTGCCAGCAGACTTAGCGGGGGGGCCGTCGGGGAGCTGTTTTTT.

This clonotype showed up many times. V gene TRBV6-1 combines with J gene TRBJ2-5, with 7 bases aligning to TRBD1. CDR1 MNHNS and CDR2 SASEGT come from the germline V gene. V shed 7 bases, J shed 5 bases, and the junction held 13 bases outside the gene matches. CDR3 size: 15 residues. DNA of the CDR3: TGTGCCAGCAACCCTGGACGAGGGGGCGAGGAGACCCAGTACTTC. It encodes CASNPGRGGEETQYF.

This clonotype has a count of ten or more. V is TRBV2 and J is TRBJ2-7; D is undetermined. The CDR3 spans 14 residues. V lost 6 bases and J lost 3, with 15 bases in between. From germline, CDR1 is SNHLY and CDR2 FYNNEI. The CDR3 DNA is TGTGCCAGCAGAGAGGCCCCAGTGAGCTACGAGCAGTACTTC. This gives the protein CASREAPVSYEQYF.

The rearrangement uses TRBV2 and TRBJ2-1; 13 bases map to TRBD2. The CDR3 sequence is 22 residues long. The germline V gene has CDR1 SNHLY and CDR2 FYNNEI. Losses at the gene ends were 4 bases for V and 3 bases for J; bases not matched to a gene: 21. The CDR3 spells CASSGPPDRVYGLAGVYNEQFF. The CDR3 DNA is TGTGCCAGCAGTGGCCCGCCAGACAGGGTTTATGGACTAGCGGGAGTCTACAATGAGCAGTTCTTC.

This clonotype has more than one count but fewer than ten. This chain links TRBV5-5 with TRBJ1-6, with TRBD1 matching over 7 bases. Unmatched junction bases numbered 13, after V lost 4 bases and J lost 9 bases. Germline CDR1 reads SGHKS; CDR2 reads YYEKEE (reference sequence). The length of the CDR3 is 16 residues. CDR3 region: CASSTALTGNSSPLHF. For the CDR3, the DNA is TGTGCCAGCAGCACCGCCCTGACAGGGAATAGTTCACCCCTCCACTTT. Variable domain in full (rest from reference TRBV5-5 and TRBJ1-6): DAGVTQSPTHLIKTRGQQVTLRCSPISGHKSVSWYQQVLGQGPQFIFQYYEKEERGRGNFPDRFSARQFPNYSSELNVNALLLGDSALYLCASSTALTGNSSPLHFGNGTRLTVT.

Ten or more counts support this clonotype. As DNA, the CDR3 is TGTGCCAGCAGGTTCACAGATACGCAGTATTTT. It codes for CASRFTDTQYF. V gene TRBV12-3 or TRBV12-4 combines with J gene TRBJ2-3; D call uncertain. CDR3 size: 11 residues. V lost 6 bases and J 2 bases, leaving 3 bases between the germline ends.

This clonotype was picked up many times. The chain recombines TRBV18 with TRBJ2-3; 8 nucleotides line up with TRBD2. The V segment lost 6 bases and the J segment 4 bases; nucleotides outside the gene matches: 9. Germline V gene lookup returns CDR1 KGHSH and CDR2 LQKENI. The CDR3 is 15 amino acids. CDR3 nucleotides: TGTGCCAGCTCCCCCGGGAGCGGGAGAGCAGATACGCAGTATTTT. This sequence encodes CASSPGSGRADTQYF.

This sequence joins TRBV29-1 and TRBJ2-3; a possible D gene is TRBD2 (6 bases). With 2 bases removed from V and 2 bases from J, the gap between germline ends came to 17 bases. This CDR3 is built from 16 residues. Germline CDR1 and CDR2: SQVTM and ANQGSEA. The CDR3 sequence: CSVELFGGKTTDTQYF. DNA of the CDR3: TGCAGCGTTGAATTGTTCGGCGGGAAAACCACAGATACGCAGTATTTT.

This clonotype turned up a few times. This sequence joins TRBV6-2 or TRBV6-3 and TRBJ2-7; 8 bases map to TRBD2. Germline CDR1 and CDR2: MNHEY and SVGEGT. Germline trimming cut 5 bases from V and 4 bases from J; bases unmatched to any gene: 13. CDR3 length equals 16 residues. The CDR3: CASSPQRSGGLYEQYF. Here the CDR3 DNA reads TGTGCCAGCAGTCCCCAACGATCGGGGGGGCTGTACGAGCAGTACTTC.

The V gene is TRBV7-9, the J gene TRBJ1-1; D perhaps matches TRBD1 (6 bases). CDR1 is SEHNR and CDR2 is FQNEAQ in the germline V gene (reference sequence). Deletions cut 4 bases from V and 5 bases from J, with 23 bases between. This CDR3 contains 17 residues. The CDR3, as DNA: TGTGCCAGCAGCTCAATAGGGGGGGGGAAGGATAGTACTGAAGCTTTCTTT. Translated: CASSSIGGGKDSTEAFF. Full variable domain (rest looked up from reference TRBV7-9 and TRBJ1-1): DTGVSQNPRHKITKRGQNVTFRCDPISEHNRLYWYRQTLGQGPEFLTYFQNEAQLEKSRLLSDRFSAERPKGSFSTLEIQRTEQGDSAMYLCASSSIGGGKDSTEAFFGQGTRLTVV.

This clonotype occurred a few times. V is TRBV27 and J is TRBJ1-6; 7 nucleotides agree with TRBD1. The CDR3 totals 16 residues. Germline-derived CDR1 and CDR2 are MNHEY and SMNVEV (reference sequence). J lost 5 bases, V lost 7 bases, and 11 bases had no gene match. CDR3 bases: TGTGCCAGCACTTTCCTGACAGGGCGGAATAATTCACCCCTCCACTTT. The encoded protein is CASTFLTGRNNSPLHF.

This chain links TRBV2 with TRBJ2-7; D is undetermined. CDR1 and CDR2 from the germline V gene are SNHLY and FYNNEI. The CDR3 sequence is 12 residues long. The germline V and J ends were trimmed by 7 bases and 1 base, with 8 bases remaining between them. CDR3 sequence: CASTRTSYEQYF. Here the CDR3 DNA reads TGTGCCAGCACTCGGACGTCCTACGAGCAGTACTTC.

The chain couples TRBV3-1 to TRBJ1-1; possibly TRBD1 for D (5 bases). CDR3 length equals 14 residues. The V gene lost 2 bases and the J gene lost 4 bases, with 11 bases spanning the gap. CDR1 is LGHDT, CDR2 YNNKEL, per germline (reference sequence). CDR3 DNA sequence: TGTGCCAGCAGCCAAAGGGGTTCGGGCACTGAAGCTTTCTTT. It encodes CASSQRGSGTEAFF.

This clonotype was detected many times. One end of the junction does not line up with germline, which may come from a read error. The chain joins TRBV7-7 to TRBJ2-5, with 7 bases fitting TRBD2. CDR1 is SSHAT, CDR2 FNYEAQ, per germline (reference sequence). The CDR3 is made up of 14 amino acids. CDR3 bases: TGTGCTAGCAGCCCTCTGGGACTAAAAGAGACCCAGTACTTC. It yields the protein CASSPLGLKETQYF.

This clonotype was observed at least ten times. This chain uses TRBV24-1 with TRBJ2-1; D call uncertain. Germline CDR1 KGHDR, CDR2 SFDVKD. Trimming took 0 bases from V and 3 from J, leaving 8 bases between them. This CDR3 region has 15 residues. The CDR3 reads CATSDLRVGYNEQFF. The DNA for the CDR3 is TGTGCCACCAGTGATTTGAGGGTAGGCTACAATGAGCAGTTCTTC.

This clonotype has at least ten counts. The gene calls are TRBV6-2 or TRBV6-3 and TRBJ1-1; possible D gene TRBD1, 5 bases. CDR1 and CDR2 from the germline V gene are MNHEY and SVGEGT. Trimming pared 6 bases from V and 3 bases from J, leaving 14 bases between. The CDR3 has 14 amino acids. The CDR3 protein is CASSPRGTHTEAFF. The CDR3 DNA follows: TGTGCCAGCAGCCCGCGAGGGACCCACACTGAAGCTTTCTTT.

This clonotype is large (0.1 to 1%) in the sample. V is TRBV7-2 and J is TRBJ1-4; unclear D gene. Germline V gene lookup returns CDR1 SGHTA and CDR2 FQGNSA. The CDR3 covers 14 residues. Trimming stripped 1 base from V and 8 bases from J, with 11 bases between. CDR3 in DNA: TGTGCCAGCAGCTTAGGCAGCCTGGGCGAAAAACTGTTTTTT. Its translation: CASSLGSLGEKLFF.

This clonotype showed up just a few times. The J gene is TRBJ1-5, the V gene TRBV30; D call uncertain. V lost 1 base, J lost 2 bases, and 6 bases lay in between. The V gene's germline CDR1 is GTSNPN and CDR2 SVGIG (reference sequence). CDR3 length: 13 residues. The CDR3 coding sequence is TGTGCCTGGAGTGGGAGGGGCAATCAGCCCCAGCATTTT. Translated, it gives CAWSGRGNQPQHF.

Many counts were recorded for this clonotype. Here the CDR3 reads CASSQDRRSADTQYF. For the CDR3, the DNA is TGTGCCAGCAGCCAAGATAGGAGGAGCGCCGATACGCAGTATTTT. The genes are TRBV3-1 and TRBJ2-3; D might be TRBD2 (5 bases). Germline lookup yields CDR1 LGHDT and CDR2 YNNKEL (reference sequence). Trimming cost V 0 bases and J 6 bases, with 13 bases left between them. The CDR3 is 15 amino acids.

This clonotype was detected a few times. CDR3 sequence (DNA): TGTGCCAGCAGTCGGACAGGGCCCGAGGAGTTCTTC. Translating it yields CASSRTGPEEFF. V is TRBV6-2 or TRBV6-3 and J is TRBJ2-1, with TRBD1 matching over 8 bases. The V and J ends lost 5 bases and 14 bases, in that order; junction bases with no gene match: 8. Per the germline V gene, CDR1 is MNHEY and CDR2 is SVGEGT. The CDR3 is 12 amino acids.

V usage is TRBV11-1 and J usage is TRBJ2-6; D remains unclear. V dropped 7 bases and J dropped 0 bases, with 16 bases sitting between them. The CDR3 totals 17 residues. Germline loops: CDR1 SGHAT, CDR2 FQDESV (reference sequence). The CDR3 spells CASTLPRTLSGANVLTF. The CDR3 DNA sequence: TGTGCCAGCACCCTACCCAGGACCCTCTCTGGGGCCAACGTCCTGACTTTC.